The T cell receptor beta chain under discussion was sequenced for a study of blood T cell repertoires in COVID-19. Study in general: The analysed material was cDNA or gDNA that came from T cells, B-cell-depleted T cells, or PBMCs.

The protocol was immunoSEQ multiplex PCR, while the TCRdb copy is restricted to in-frame clones and leaves out a portion. This table holds roughly 200,000 clones, nearly 90% found once. The length of the CDR3 is 14 residues. The germline gives CDR1 SGHRS, CDR2 YFSETQ. V dropped 3 bases and J dropped 4 bases, with 13 bases sitting between them. The J gene is TRBJ1-1, the V gene TRBV5-1; perhaps TRBD1 as D (6 bases). Sequencing was performed on peripheral blood. The sequence derives from a man aged 45-65 years with COVID-19, enrolled during active disease. The chain's CDR3 is CASSSTGTSTEAFF. CDR3 sequence (DNA): TGCGCCAGCAGCTCAACAGGGACGAGCACTGAAGCTTTCTTT. Based on the CDR3 plus reference TRBV5-1 and TRBJ1-1, the full variable domain is KAGVTQTPRYLIKTRGQQVTLSCSPISGHRSVSWYQQTPGQGLQFLFEYFSETQRNKGNFPGRFSGRQFSNSRSEMNVSTLELGDSALYLCASSSTGTSTEAFFGQGTRLTVV.